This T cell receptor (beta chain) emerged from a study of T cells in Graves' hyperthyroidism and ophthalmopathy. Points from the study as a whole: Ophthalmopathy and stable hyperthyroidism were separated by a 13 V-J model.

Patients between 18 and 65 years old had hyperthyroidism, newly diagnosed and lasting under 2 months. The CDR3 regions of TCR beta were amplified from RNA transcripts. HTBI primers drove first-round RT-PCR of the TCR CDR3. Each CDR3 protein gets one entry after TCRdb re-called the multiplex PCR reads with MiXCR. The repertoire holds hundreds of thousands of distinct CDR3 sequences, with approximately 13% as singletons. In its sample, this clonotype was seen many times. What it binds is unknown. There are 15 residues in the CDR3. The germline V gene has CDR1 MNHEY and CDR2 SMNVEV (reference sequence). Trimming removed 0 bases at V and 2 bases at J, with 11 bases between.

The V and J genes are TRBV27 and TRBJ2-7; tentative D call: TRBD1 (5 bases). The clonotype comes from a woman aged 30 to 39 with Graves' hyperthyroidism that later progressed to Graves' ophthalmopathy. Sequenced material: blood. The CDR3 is CASSLSGEVAYEQYF. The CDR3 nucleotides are TGTGCCAGCAGTTTATCAGGGGAAGTCGCCTACGAGCAGTACTTC.